This TCR beta chain was sequenced during a study of spatial heterogeneity in lung cancer. Time point indicated: blood at routine non-recurrence follow-up after resection. In its sample, this clonotype was seen many times. Germline assignment: CDR1 KGHDR and CDR2 SFDVKD. The length of the CDR3 is 14 residues. Deletions cut 4 bases from V and 0 bases from J, with 3 bases between. TCRdb used MiXCR to reprocess the 5' RACE reads, holding one entry per CDR3 protein. The sample has 95,000 to 120,000 distinct CDR3 sequences, roughly 10% seen once; the top ten hold 20% to 25%. V gene TRBV24-1 combines with J gene TRBJ2-6; D unresolved. The clonotype originates from a female donor with early-stage non-small cell lung cancer. Sequencing used PBMCs, obtained at follow-up. As DNA, the CDR3 is TGTGCCACCAGTGACTTCTCTGGGGCCAACGTCCTGACTTTC. This gives the protein CATSDFSGANVLTF.